This paragraph reports one T cell receptor beta chain. What it recognizes is unknown. 13 Jbeta primers and 60 Vbeta primers were used for the PCR. Assay: immunoSEQ multiplex PCR; the TCRdb copy retains only in-frame clones and omits some. The sample yields 150,000 to 200,000 clones, roughly 71% seen once. This cohort consisted of healthy bone marrow donors. The data are from a study of cytomegalovirus exposure and HLA in healthy donors. The study, taken as a whole, reports: V segments that were indistinguishable, TRBV6-2 and TRBV6-3 among them, were omitted from analysis.

CDR3 length: 14 amino acids. Germline V CDR1 and CDR2: SGHTA, FQGNSA. V trimming: 5 bases; J trimming: 2 bases; junction bases outside the gene matches: 3. Material for sequencing was PBMCs. The rearrangement uses TRBV7-2 and TRBJ1-5, with 7 bases lining up with TRBD1. This TCR came from a girl between 10 and 17 years old in good health and CMV-seronegative. The CDR3 is CASSPGQGNQPQHF. As DNA, the CDR3 is TGTGCCAGCAGCCCCGGACAGGGCAATCAGCCCCAGCATTTT.